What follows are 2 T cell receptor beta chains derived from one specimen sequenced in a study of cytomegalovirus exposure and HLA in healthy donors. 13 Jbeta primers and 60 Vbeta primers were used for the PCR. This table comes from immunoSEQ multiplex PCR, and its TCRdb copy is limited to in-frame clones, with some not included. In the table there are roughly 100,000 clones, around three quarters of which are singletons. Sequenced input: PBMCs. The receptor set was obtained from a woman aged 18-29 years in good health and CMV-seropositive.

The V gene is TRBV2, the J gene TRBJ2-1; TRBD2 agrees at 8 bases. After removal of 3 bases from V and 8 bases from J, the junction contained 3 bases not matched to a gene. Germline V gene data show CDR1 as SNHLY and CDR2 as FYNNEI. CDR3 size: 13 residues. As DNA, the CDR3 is TGTGCCAGCAGTGAGTGGACTAGCCATGAGCAGTTCTTC. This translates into CASSEWTSHEQFF.

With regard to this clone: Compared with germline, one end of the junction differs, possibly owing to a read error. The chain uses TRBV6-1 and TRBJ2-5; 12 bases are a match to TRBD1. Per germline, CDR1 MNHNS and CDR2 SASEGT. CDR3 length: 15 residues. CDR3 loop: CATGGTGGTQGTQYF. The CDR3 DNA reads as TGTGCCACCGGTGGGACAGGGGGCACCCAAGGGACCCAGTACTTC.